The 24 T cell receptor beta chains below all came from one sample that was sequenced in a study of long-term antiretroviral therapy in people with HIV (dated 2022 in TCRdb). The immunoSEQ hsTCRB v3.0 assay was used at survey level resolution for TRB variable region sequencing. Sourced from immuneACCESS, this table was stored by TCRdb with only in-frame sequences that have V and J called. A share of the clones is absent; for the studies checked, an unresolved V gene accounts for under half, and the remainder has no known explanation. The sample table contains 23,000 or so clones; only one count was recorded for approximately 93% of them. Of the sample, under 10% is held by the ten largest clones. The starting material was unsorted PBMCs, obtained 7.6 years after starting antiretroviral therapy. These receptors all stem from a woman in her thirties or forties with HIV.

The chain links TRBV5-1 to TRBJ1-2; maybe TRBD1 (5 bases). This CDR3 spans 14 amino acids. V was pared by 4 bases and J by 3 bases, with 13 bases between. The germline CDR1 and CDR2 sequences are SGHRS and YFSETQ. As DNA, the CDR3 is TGCGCCAGCAGCACCGGACGGGGACACTATGGCTACACCTTC. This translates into CASSTGRGHYGYTF.

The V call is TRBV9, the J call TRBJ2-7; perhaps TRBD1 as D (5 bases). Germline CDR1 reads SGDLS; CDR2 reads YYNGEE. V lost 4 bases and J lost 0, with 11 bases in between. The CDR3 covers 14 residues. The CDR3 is CASSTQGDSYEQYF. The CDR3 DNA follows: TGTGCCAGCAGCACCCAGGGCGACTCCTACGAGCAGTACTTC.

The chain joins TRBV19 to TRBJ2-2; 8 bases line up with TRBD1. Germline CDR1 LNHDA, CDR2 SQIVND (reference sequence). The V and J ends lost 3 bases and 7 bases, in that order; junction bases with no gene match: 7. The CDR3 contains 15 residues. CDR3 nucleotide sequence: TGTGCCAGTAGTATGCAGGGGGCGTACGGCGGGGAGCTGTTTTTT. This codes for CASSMQGAYGGELFF.

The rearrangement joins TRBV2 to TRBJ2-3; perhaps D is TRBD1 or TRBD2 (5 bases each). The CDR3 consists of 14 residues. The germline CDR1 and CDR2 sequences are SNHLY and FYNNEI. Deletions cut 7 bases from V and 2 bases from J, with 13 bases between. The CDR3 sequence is CASIPGTFTDTQYF. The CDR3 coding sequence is TGTGCCAGCATCCCCGGGACCTTCACAGATACGCAGTATTTT. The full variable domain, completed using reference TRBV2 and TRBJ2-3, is EPEVTQTPSHQVTQMGQEVILRCVPISNHLYFYWYRQILGQKVEFLVSFYNNEISEKSEIFDDQFSVERPDGSNFTLKIRSTKLEDSAMYFCASIPGTFTDTQYFGPGTRLTVL.

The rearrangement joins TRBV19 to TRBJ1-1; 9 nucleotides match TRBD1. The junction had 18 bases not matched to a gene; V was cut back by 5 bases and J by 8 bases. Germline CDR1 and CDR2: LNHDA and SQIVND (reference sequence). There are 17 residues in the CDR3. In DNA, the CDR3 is TGTGCCAGTAGTCTCCACGGAAACAGGGGGCGAAGGGGGGAAGCTTTCTTT. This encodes CASSLHGNRGRRGEAFF.

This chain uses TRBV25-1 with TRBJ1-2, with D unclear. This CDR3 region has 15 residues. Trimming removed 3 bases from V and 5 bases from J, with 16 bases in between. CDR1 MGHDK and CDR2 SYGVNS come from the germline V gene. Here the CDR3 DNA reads TGTGCCAGCAGTGACCACCTGGGGTCTCGGTATGGCTACACCTTC. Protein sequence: CASSDHLGSRYGYTF.

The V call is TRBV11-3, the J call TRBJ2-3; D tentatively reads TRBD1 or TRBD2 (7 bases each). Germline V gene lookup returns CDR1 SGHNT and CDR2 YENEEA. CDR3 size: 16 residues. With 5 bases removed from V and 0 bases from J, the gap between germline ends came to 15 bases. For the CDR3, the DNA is TGTGCCAGCAGCCCAGGGGGGGGGCCTAGCACAGATACGCAGTATTTT. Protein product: CASSPGGGPSTDTQYF.

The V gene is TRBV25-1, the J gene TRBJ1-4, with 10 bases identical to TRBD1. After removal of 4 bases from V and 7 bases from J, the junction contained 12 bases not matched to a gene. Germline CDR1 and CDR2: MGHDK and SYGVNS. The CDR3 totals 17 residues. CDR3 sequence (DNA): TGTGCCAGCAGTGCCTCGACAGGGGGCACGATGGGTGAAAAACTGTTTTTT. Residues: CASSASTGGTMGEKLFF.

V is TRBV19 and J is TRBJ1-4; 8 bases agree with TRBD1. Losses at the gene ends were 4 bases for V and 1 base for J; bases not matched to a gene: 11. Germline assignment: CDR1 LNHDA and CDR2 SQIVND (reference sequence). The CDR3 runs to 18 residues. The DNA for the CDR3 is TGTGCCAGTAGTAAGGGACAGGTCCTTATGGGAACTAATGAAAAACTGTTTTTT. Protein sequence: CASSKGQVLMGTNEKLFF.

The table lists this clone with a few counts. For the CDR3, the DNA is TGCGCCAGCTCGGACAGGGGAGAAAGCACTGAAGCTTTCTTT. This gives the protein CASSDRGESTEAFF. V and J are TRBV10-1 and TRBJ1-1; the match to TRBD1 covers 9 bases. In germline, CDR1 is WNHNN, CDR2 SYGVQD (reference sequence). Losses at the gene ends were 8 bases for V and 4 bases for J; bases not matched to a gene: 8. The CDR3 totals 14 residues.

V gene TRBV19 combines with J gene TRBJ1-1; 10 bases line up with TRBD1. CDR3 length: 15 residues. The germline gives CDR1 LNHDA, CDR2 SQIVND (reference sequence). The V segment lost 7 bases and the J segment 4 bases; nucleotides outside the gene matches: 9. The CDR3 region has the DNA TGTGCCAGTATCATGACAGGGGGCGTGCGCACTGAAGCTTTCTTT. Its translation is CASIMTGGVRTEAFF. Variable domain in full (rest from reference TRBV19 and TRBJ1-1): DGGITQSPKYLFRKEGQNVTLSCEQNLNHDAMYWYRQDPGQGLRLIYYSQIVNDFQKGDIAEGYSVSREKKESFPLTVTSAQKNPTAFYLCASIMTGGVRTEAFFGQGTRLTVV.

The CDR3 coding sequence is TGTGCCAGTAATACGGGGAGGGGGAACACTGAAGCTTTCTTT. This codes for CASNTGRGNTEAFF. The chain carries TRBV19 and TRBJ1-1; D is possibly TRBD1 (5 bases). The CDR3 runs 14 residues. The V end lost 7 bases, the J end lost 1 base, and 13 bases lay between the germline ends. Looked up from germline, CDR1 is LNHDA and CDR2 is SQIVND (reference sequence).

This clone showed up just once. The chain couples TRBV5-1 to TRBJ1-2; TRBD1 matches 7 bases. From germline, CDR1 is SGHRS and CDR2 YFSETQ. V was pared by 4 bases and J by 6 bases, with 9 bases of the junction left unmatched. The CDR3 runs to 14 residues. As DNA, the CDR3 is TGCGCCAGCAGCCAATCTGGACAGGAACATGGCTACACCTTC. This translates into CASSQSGQEHGYTF.

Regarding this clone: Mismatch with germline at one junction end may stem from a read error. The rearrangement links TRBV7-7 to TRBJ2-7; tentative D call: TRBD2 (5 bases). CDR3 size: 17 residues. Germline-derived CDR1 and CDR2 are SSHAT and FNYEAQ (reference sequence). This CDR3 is CASSLASRFLSPYEQYF. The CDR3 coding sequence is TGTGCTAGCAGCTTAGCGTCCCGCTTCCTAAGCCCCTACGAGCAGTACTTC.

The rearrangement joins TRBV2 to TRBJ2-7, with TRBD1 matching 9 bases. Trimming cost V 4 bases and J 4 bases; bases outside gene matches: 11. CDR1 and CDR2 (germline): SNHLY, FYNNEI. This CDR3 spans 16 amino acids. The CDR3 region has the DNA TGTGCCAGCAGTGTAAGTAGGGACAGGGACTCGTACGAGCAGTACTTC. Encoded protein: CASSVSRDRDSYEQYF.

CDR3 DNA: TGCAGCGTTGAAGAGTTTCGGACCAACAATGAGCAGTTCTTC. This sequence encodes CSVEEFRTNNEQFF. J is TRBJ2-1 and V is TRBV29-1; no clear D. V was shortened by 0 bases and J by 5 bases, with 11 bases between the two germline ends. Germline-derived CDR1 and CDR2 are SQVTM and ANQGSEA. The CDR3 runs to 14 residues.

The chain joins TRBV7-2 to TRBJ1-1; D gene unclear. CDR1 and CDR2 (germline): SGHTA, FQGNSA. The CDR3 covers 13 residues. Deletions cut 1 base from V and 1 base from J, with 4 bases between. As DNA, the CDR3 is TGTGCCAGCAGCTTAGAAGGGAACACTGAAGCTTTCTTT. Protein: CASSLEGNTEAFF.

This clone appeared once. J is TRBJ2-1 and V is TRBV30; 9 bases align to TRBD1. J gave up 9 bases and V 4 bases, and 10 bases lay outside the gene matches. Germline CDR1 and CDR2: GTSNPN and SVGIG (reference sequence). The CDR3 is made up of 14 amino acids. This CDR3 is CAWTGTGTGGEQFF. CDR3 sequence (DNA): TGTGCCTGGACCGGGACAGGGACTGGAGGTGAGCAGTTCTTC.

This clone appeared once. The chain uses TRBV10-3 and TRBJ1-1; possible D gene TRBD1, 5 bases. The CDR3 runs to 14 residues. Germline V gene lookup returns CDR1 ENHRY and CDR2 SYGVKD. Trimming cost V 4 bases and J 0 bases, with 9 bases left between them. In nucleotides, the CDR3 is TGTGCCATCAGTGCCGGGACGGTGAACACTGAAGCTTTCTTT. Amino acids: CAISAGTVNTEAFF.

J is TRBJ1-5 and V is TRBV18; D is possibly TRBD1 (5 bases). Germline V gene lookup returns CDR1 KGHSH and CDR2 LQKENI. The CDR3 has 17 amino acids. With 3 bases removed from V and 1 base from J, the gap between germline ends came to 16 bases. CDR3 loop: CASSPSGGLRSNQPQHF. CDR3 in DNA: TGTGCCAGCTCACCCTCGGGGGGTCTCAGAAGCAATCAGCCCCAGCATTTT. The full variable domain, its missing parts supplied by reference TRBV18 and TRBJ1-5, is NAGVMQNPRHLVRRRGQEARLRCSPMKGHSHVYWYRQLPEEGLKFMVYLQKENIIDESGMPKERFSAEFPKEGPSILRIQQVVRGDSAAYFCASSPSGGLRSNQPQHFGDGTRLSIL.

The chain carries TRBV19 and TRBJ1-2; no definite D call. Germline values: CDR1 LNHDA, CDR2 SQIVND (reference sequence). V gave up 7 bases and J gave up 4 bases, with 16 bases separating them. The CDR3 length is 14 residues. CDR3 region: CASNRQPGGYGYTF. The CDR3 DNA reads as TGTGCCAGTAATCGGCAGCCAGGAGGCTATGGCTACACCTTC.

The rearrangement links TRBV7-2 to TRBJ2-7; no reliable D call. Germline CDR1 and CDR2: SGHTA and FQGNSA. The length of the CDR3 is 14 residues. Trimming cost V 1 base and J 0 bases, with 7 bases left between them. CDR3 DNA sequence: TGTGCCAGCAGCTTAGTCATTGACTCCTACGAGCAGTACTTC. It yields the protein CASSLVIDSYEQYF.

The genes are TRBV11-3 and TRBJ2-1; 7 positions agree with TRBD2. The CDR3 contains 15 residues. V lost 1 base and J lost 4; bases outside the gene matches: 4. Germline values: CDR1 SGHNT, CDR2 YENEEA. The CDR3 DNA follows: TGTGCCAGCAGCTTAGGGGGACTATCATACAATGAGCAGTTCTTC. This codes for CASSLGGLSYNEQFF.

The CDR3, as DNA: TGCGCCAGCAGCCAAGTTGGAGCCTACGAGCAGTACTTC. This translates into CASSQVGAYEQYF. This chain connects TRBV4-1 to TRBJ2-7; D is undetermined. CDR1 is MGHRA and CDR2 is YSYEKL in the germline V gene. V lost 1 base, J lost 2 bases, and 6 bases lay in between. The CDR3 covers 13 residues.